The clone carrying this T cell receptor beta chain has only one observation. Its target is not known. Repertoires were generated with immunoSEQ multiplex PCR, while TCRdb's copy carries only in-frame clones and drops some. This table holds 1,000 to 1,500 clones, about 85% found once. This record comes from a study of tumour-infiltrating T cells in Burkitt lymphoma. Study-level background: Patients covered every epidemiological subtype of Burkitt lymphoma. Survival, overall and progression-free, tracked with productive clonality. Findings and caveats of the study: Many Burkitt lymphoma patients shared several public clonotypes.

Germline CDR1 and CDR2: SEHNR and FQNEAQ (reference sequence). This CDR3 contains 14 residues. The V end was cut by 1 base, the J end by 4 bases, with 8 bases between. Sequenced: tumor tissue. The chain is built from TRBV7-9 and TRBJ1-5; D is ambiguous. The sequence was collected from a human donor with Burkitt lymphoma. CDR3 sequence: CASSLEWVNQPQHF. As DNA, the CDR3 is TGTGCCAGCAGCTTAGAATGGGTAAATCAGCCCCAGCATTTT. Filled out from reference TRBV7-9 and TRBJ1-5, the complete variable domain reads DTGVSQNPRHKITKRGQNVTFRCDPISEHNRLYWYRQTLGQGPEFLTYFQNEAQLEKSRLLSDRFSAERPKGSFSTLEIQRTEQGDSAMYLCASSLEWVNQPQHFGDGTRLSIL.